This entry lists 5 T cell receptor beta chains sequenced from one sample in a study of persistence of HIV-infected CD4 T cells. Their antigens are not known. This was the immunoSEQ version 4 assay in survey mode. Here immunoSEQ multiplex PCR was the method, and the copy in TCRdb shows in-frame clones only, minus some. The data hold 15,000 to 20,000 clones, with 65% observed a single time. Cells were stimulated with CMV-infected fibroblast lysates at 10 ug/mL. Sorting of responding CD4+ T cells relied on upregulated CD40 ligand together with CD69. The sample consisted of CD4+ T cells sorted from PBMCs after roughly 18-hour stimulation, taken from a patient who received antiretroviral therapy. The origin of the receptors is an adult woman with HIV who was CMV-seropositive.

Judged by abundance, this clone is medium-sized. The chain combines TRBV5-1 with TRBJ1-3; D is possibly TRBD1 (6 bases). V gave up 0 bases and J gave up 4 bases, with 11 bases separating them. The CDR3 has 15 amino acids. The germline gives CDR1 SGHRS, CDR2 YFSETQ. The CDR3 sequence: CASSLDGRGGNTIYF. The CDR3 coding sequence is TGCGCCAGCAGCTTGGACGGCAGGGGAGGAAACACCATATATTTT.

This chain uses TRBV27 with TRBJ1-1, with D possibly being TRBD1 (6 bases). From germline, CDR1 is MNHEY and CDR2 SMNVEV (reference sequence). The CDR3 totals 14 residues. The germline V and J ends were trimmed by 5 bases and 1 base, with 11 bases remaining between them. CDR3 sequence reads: CASSPLRGNTEAFF. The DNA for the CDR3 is TGTGCCAGCAGTCCCCTCAGGGGGAACACTGAAGCTTTCTTT.

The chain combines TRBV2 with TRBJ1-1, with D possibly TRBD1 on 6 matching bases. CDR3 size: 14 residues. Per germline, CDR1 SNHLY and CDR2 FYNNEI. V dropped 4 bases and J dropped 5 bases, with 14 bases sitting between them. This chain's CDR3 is CASSVSRGGTEAFF. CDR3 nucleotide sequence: TGTGCCAGCAGTGTGTCCAGGGGAGGGACTGAAGCTTTCTTT.

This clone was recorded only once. CDR3 loop: CASAPDRSNQPQHF. In DNA form, the CDR3 reads TGTGCCAGCGCCCCGGACAGGTCCAATCAGCCCCAGCATTTT. V gene TRBV3-1 (or the pseudogene TRBV3-2) combines with J gene TRBJ1-5, with TRBD1 matching over 7 bases. J was trimmed by 3 bases and V by 8 bases; bases with no gene match: 7. Per germline, CDR1 LGHDT and CDR2 YNNKEL (reference sequence). This CDR3 contains 14 residues.

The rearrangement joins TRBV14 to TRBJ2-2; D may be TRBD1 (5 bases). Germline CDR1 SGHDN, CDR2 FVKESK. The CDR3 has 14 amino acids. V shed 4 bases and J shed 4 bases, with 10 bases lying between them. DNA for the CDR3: TGTGCCAGCAGCCCCAGGGTAACCACCGGGGAGCTGTTTTTT. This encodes CASSPRVTTGELFF.